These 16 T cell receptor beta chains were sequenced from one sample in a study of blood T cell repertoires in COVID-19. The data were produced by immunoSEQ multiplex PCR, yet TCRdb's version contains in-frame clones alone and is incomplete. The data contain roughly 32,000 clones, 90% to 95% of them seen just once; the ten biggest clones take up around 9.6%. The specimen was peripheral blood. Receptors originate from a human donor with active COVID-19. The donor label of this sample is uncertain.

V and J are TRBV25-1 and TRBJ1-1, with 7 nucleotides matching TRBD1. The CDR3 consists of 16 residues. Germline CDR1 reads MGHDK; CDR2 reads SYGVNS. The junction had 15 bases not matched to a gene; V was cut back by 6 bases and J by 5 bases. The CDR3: CASRGEFAEQGTEAFF. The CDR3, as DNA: TGTGCCAGCAGAGGAGAATTCGCCGAACAGGGGACTGAAGCTTTCTTT.

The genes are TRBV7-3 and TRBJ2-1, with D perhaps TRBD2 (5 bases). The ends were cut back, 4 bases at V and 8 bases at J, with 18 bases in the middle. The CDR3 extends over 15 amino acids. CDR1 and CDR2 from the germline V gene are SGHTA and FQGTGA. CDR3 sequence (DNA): TGTGCCAGCAGCTCCCATCGCGGGCCGGAAGATGAGCAGTTCTTC. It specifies CASSSHRGPEDEQFF.

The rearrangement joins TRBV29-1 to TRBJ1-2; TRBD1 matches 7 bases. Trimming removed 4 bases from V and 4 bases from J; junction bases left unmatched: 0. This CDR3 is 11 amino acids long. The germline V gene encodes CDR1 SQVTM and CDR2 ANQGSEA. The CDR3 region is CSVGQGYGYTF. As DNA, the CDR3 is TGCAGCGTTGGACAGGGCTATGGCTACACCTTC.

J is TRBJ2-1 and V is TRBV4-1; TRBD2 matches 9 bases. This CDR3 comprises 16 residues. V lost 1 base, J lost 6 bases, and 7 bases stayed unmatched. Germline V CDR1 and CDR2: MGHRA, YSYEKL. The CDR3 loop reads CASSQVQGRGGNEQFF. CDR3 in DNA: TGCGCCAGCAGCCAAGTGCAGGGGCGGGGGGGCAATGAGCAGTTCTTC.

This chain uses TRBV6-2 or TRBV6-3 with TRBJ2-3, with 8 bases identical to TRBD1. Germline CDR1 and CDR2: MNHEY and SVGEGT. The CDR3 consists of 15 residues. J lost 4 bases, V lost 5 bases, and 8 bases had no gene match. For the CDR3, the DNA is TGTGCCAGCAGTGGTCGGACAGGGTACGCAGATACGCAGTATTTT. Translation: CASSGRTGYADTQYF.

The CDR3: CASSELQGYNTEAFF. The CDR3 nucleotides are TGTGCCAGCAGTGAGTTACAGGGGTATAACACTGAAGCTTTCTTT. The chain recombines TRBV2 with TRBJ1-1; 7 bases fit TRBD1. In germline, CDR1 is SNHLY, CDR2 FYNNEI. The V gene end was trimmed by 3 bases and the J gene end by 2 bases; junction bases not matched to a gene: 6. The CDR3 runs to 15 residues.

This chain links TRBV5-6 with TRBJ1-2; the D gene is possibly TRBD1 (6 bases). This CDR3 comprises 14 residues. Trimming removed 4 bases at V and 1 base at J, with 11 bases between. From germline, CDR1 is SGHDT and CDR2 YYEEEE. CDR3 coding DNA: TGTGCCAGCAGCGTCACAGGGAGTAACTATGGCTACACCTTC. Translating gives CASSVTGSNYGYTF.

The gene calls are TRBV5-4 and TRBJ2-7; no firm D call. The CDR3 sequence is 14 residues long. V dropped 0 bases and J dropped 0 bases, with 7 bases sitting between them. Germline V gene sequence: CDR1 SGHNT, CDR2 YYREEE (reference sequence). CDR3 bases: TGTGCCAGCAGCTTGGAGATCAGCTCCTACGAGCAGTACTTC. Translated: CASSLEISSYEQYF. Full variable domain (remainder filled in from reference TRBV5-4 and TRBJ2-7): ETGVTQSPTHLIKTRGQQVTLRCSSQSGHNTVSWYQQALGQGPQFIFQYYREEENGRGNFPPRFSGLQFPNYSSELNVNALELDDSALYLCASSLEISSYEQYFGPGTRLTVT.

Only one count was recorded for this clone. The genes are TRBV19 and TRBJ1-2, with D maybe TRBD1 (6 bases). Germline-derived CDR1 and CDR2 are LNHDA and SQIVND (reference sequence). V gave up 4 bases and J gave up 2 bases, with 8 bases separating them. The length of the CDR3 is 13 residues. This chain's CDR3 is CASSTGVNYGYTF. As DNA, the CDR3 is TGTGCCAGTAGTACAGGGGTGAACTATGGCTACACCTTC.

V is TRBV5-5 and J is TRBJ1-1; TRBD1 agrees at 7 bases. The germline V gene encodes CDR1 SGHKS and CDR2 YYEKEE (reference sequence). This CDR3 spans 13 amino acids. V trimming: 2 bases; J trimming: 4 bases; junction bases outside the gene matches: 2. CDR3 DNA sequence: TGTGCCAGCAGCTTTACAGGGGCCACTGAAGCTTTCTTT. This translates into CASSFTGATEAFF.

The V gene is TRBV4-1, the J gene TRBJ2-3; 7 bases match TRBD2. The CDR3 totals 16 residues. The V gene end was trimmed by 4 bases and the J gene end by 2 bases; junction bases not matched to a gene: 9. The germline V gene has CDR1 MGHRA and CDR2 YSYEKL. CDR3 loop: CASSRRWAGDTDTQYF. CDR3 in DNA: TGCGCCAGCAGCCGACGGTGGGCGGGGGACACAGATACGCAGTATTTT.

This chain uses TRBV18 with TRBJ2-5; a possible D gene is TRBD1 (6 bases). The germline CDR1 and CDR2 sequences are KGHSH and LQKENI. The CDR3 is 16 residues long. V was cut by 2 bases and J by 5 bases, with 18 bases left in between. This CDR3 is CASSPKSAGVLETQYF. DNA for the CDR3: TGTGCCAGCTCACCAAAGTCGGCAGGGGTGTTGGAGACCCAGTACTTC.

CDR3 amino acids: CASRESGTGKAFF. CDR3 nucleotide sequence: TGTGCCAGCAGAGAGTCCGGGACAGGGAAGGCTTTCTTT. This rearrangement joins TRBV7-9 to TRBJ1-1, with 9 positions matching TRBD1. CDR3 length equals 13 residues. Per the germline V gene, CDR1 is SEHNR and CDR2 is FQNEAQ (reference sequence). The junction had 10 bases not matched to a gene; V was cut back by 6 bases and J by 11 bases.

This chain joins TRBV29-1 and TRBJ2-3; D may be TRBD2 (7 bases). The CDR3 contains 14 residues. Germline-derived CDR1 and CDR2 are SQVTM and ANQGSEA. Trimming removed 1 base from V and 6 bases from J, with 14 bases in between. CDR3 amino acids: CSVEGGGDGDTQYF. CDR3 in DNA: TGCAGCGTTGAAGGAGGGGGGGACGGGGATACGCAGTATTTT.

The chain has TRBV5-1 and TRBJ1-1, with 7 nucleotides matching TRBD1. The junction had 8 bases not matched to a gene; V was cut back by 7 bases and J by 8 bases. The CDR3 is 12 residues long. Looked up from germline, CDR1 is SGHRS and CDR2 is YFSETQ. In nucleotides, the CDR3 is TGCGCCAGCTTTAAAACGGGACAGGAAGCTTTCTTT. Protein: CASFKTGQEAFF.

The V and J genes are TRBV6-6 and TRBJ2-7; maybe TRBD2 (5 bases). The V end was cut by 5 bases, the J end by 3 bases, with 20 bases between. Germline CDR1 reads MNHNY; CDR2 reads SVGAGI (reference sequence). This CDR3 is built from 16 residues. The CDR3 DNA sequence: TGTGCCAGCAGTCTTGGTAAGCCGCTAGCCCTCTACGAGCAGTACTTC. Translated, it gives CASSLGKPLALYEQYF.